The T cell receptor beta chain under discussion was sequenced for a study of T cells in Graves' hyperthyroidism and ophthalmopathy. This clonotype occurred a few times. Amplified regions were TCR beta CDR3 sequences from RNA transcripts. First-round RT-PCR targeting the TCR CDR3 was performed with the HTBI primer set. TCRdb re-called the multiplex PCR reads with MiXCR, one entry per CDR3 protein. Among some 600,000 distinct CDR3 sequences listed, about 43% were seen once. The sequenced sample was peripheral blood or thyroid tissue (not recorded which). The TCR originated in a young woman with Graves' hyperthyroidism.

The CDR3 here is CASSHGLAGDTYEQYF. In nucleotides, the CDR3 is TGTGCCAGCAGCCATGGACTAGCGGGCGACACCTACGAGCAGTACTTC. This chain connects TRBV7-9 to TRBJ2-7; 11 bases are shared with TRBD2. CDR3 length: 16 residues. In germline, CDR1 is SEHNR, CDR2 FQNEAQ (reference sequence). Trimming removed 5 bases from V and 2 bases from J; junction bases left unmatched: 8.